This T cell receptor (beta chain) was recorded in a study of cytomegalovirus exposure and HLA in healthy donors. Per germline, CDR1 MNHEY and CDR2 SMNVEV (reference sequence). The CDR3 totals 14 residues. Between the trimmed V and J ends, which lost 7 bases and 6 bases, there was a span of 15 bases. The PCR contained 60 Vbeta and 13 Jbeta primers. Sequencing used immunoSEQ multiplex PCR; TCRdb keeps in-frame clones, though not all of them. The sample records about 140,000 clones, 65% to 85% being singletons. The sequence came from a man aged 18 to 30 in good health and CMV-seronegative. The source material was PBMCs. The chain joins TRBV27 to TRBJ2-2, with D unclear. The CDR3 loop is CASNKNSVSGELFF. DNA of the CDR3: TGTGCCAGCAATAAAAATTCAGTATCCGGGGAGCTGTTTTTT.